The 14 T cell receptor beta chains in this list originate from one sample, sequenced in a study of T cell repertoires in cytomegalovirus infection. Their specific antigens are unknown. Each CDR3 protein gets one entry after TCRdb re-called the reads with MiXCR. In the table there are approximately 49,000 distinct CDR3 sequences, around 20% of which are singletons. Sequencing used CD8+ T cells from cultured PBMCs, obtained from culture after CMV antigen stimulation. The receptors were sampled from a human donor in good health (CMV status not recorded). Some clones in this sample may be carry-over from other donors' samples.

This clonotype has ten or more counts. This chain joins TRBV29-1 and TRBJ2-7; D possibly corresponds to TRBD2 (5 bases). The CDR3 loop spans 13 amino acids. The germline gives CDR1 SQVTM, CDR2 ANQGSEA. Trimming left V 3 bases short and J 7 bases short, with 16 bases between. The CDR3 DNA follows: TGCAGCGTTGACATACTAGATTCGTATGAGCAGTACTTC. It encodes CSVDILDSYEQYF.

The CDR3 spells CASSLVTNGAGELFF. The CDR3 region has the DNA TGTGCCAGCAGCTTAGTAACGAATGGCGCCGGGGAGCTGTTTTTT. The chain has TRBV11-3 and TRBJ2-2; D unresolved. The CDR3 totals 15 residues. Trimming shortened V by 1 base and J by 6 bases, and 12 bases separated the two germline ends. Germline values: CDR1 SGHNT, CDR2 YENEEA.

This clonotype has more than one count but fewer than ten. The genes are TRBV6-2 or TRBV6-3 and TRBJ2-1; possibly TRBD1 for D (5 bases). The germline CDR1 and CDR2 sequences are MNHEY and SVGEGT. V was cut by 6 bases and J by 9 bases, with 18 bases left in between. The CDR3 is made up of 14 amino acids. As DNA, the CDR3 is TGTGCCAGCAGACCCGAGACGGTGGGGCTTGAGCAGTTCTTC. This sequence encodes CASRPETVGLEQFF.

The chain employs TRBV4-1 and TRBJ2-6; D gene unclear. Trimming left V 1 base short and J 2 bases short, with 0 bases between. CDR3 length: 13 residues. Germline V gene lookup returns CDR1 MGHRA and CDR2 YSYEKL. CDR3: CASSQAGANVLTF. CDR3 bases: TGCGCCAGCAGCCAAGCTGGGGCCAACGTCCTGACTTTC.

This clonotype showed up just a few times. The V call is TRBV12-3 or TRBV12-4, the J call TRBJ1-5; D is unresolved. There are 12 residues in the CDR3. Trimming cost V 1 base and J 7 bases, with 5 bases left between them. CDR3 bases: TGTGCCAGCAGTTTAGTTGGGCAGCCCCAGCATTTT. As protein: CASSLVGQPQHF.

This clonotype appeared a few times. The rearrangement joins TRBV6-5 to TRBJ2-1, with D perhaps matching TRBD1 or TRBD2 (5 bases each). This CDR3 region has 14 residues. Germline V lookup: CDR1 MNHEY, CDR2 SVGAGI. V was cut by 2 bases and J by 7 bases, with 12 bases left in between. The CDR3 protein is CASSYPGPRNEQFF. The CDR3 DNA is TGTGCCAGCAGTTACCCGGGACCAAGGAATGAGCAGTTCTTC.

This clonotype showed up just a few times. The rearrangement uses TRBV10-3 and TRBJ2-5, with 12 nucleotides matching TRBD2. The CDR3 covers 14 residues. The germline CDR1 and CDR2 sequences are ENHRY and SYGVKD. Germline trimming cut 11 bases from V and 5 bases from J; bases unmatched to any gene: 9. CDR3 residues: CASRTSGMQETQYF. The CDR3 nucleotides read TGTGCCTCAAGGACTAGCGGGATGCAGGAGACCCAGTACTTC.

The V and J genes are TRBV6-5 and TRBJ2-7; 8 positions match TRBD2. With 6 bases clipped from V and 3 bases from J, the junction kept 10 bases outside the gene matches. Germline values: CDR1 MNHEY, CDR2 SVGAGI. CDR3 length: 15 amino acids. Here the CDR3 reads CASRLRLAPDYEQYF. The CDR3 DNA follows: TGTGCCAGCAGACTGAGACTAGCGCCAGACTACGAGCAGTACTTC.

The genes are TRBV12-3 or TRBV12-4 and TRBJ2-5, with D maybe TRBD1 (6 bases). The CDR3 runs 15 residues. Deletions cut 5 bases from V and 2 bases from J, with 15 bases between. Here the CDR3 reads CASSTSGHIQETQYF. CDR3 bases: TGTGCCAGCAGTACCTCGGGACACATACAAGAGACCCAGTACTTC.

This clonotype has a handful of counts. V gene TRBV6-5 combines with J gene TRBJ2-1, with 9 bases that match TRBD2. V trimming: 5 bases; J trimming: 0 bases; junction bases outside the gene matches: 5. Germline V gives CDR1 MNHEY, CDR2 SVGAGI. The CDR3 loop spans 16 amino acids. CDR3 nucleotide sequence: TGTGCCAGCAGTAAGCTAGCGGGAACCTCCTACAATGAGCAGTTCTTC. Translation: CASSKLAGTSYNEQFF.

This clonotype appeared a single time. The rearrangement joins TRBV7-2 to TRBJ1-2; TRBD1 might be the D (5 bases). With 5 bases removed from V and 7 bases from J, the gap between germline ends came to 11 bases. This CDR3 is 12 amino acids long. Per the germline V gene, CDR1 is SGHTA and CDR2 is FQGNSA. As DNA, the CDR3 is TGTGCCAGCAGCGAAGGGGCTACTGGCTACACCTTC. Protein sequence: CASSEGATGYTF.

This clonotype has ten or more counts. This rearrangement joins TRBV7-9 to TRBJ2-3; no clear D gene. Germline V CDR1 and CDR2: SEHNR, FQNEAQ (reference sequence). V lost 6 bases, J lost 2 bases, and 3 bases lay in between. The CDR3 has 11 amino acids. Here the CDR3 DNA reads TGTGCCAGCAGACACACAGATACGCAGTATTTT. It codes for CASRHTDTQYF.

This clonotype was counted a few times. The rearrangement joins TRBV12-3 or TRBV12-4 to TRBJ2-7; D is uncertain. Trimming removed 3 bases from V and 3 bases from J, with 9 bases in between. The CDR3 has 13 residues. The CDR3 nucleotides read TGTGCCAGCAGTTTCTCTGGGAACTACGAGCAGTACTTC. Its translation: CASSFSGNYEQYF.

The chain couples TRBV6-2 or TRBV6-3 to TRBJ1-5, with 8 bases aligning to TRBD1. There are 13 residues in the CDR3. Germline CDR1 reads MNHEY; CDR2 reads SVGEGT. V was pared by 8 bases and J by 8 bases, with 8 bases of the junction left unmatched. The CDR3 DNA reads TGTGCCAGCGCGGACAGGGTGGTGAAGCCCCAGCATTTT. It codes for CASADRVVKPQHF.